This T cell receptor beta chain was captured in a study of blood T cell repertoires in COVID-19. Participant ages covered about 18 to 89 years across 24 US areas. The repertoire was sequenced with immunoSEQ multiplex PCR; TCRdb's copy has only in-frame clones and lacks some. In the table there are approximately 240,000 clones, 75% to 90% of which are singletons. V gave up 0 bases and J gave up 0 bases, with 9 bases separating them. Germline V CDR1 and CDR2: SGHDT, YYEEEE. The CDR3 spans 15 residues. This TCR was recovered from a young woman in a cohort exposed to, infected with or recovered from COVID-19 (not recorded which). The source material was PBMCs or T cells enriched from blood (not recorded which). The chain uses TRBV5-6 and TRBJ1-1; D is undetermined. The CDR3 loop reads CASSLGTIMNTEAFF. The CDR3 region has the DNA TGTGCCAGCAGCTTGGGCACAATCATGAACACTGAAGCTTTCTTT.